This TCR beta chain originates from a study of regulatory T cells in long-lasting Graves disease. The time point is: newly diagnosed GD, antithyroid drugs for less than 3 months. PBMCs provided the RNA from which the TCR library was made. There are a few counts of this clonotype. Relying on iRepertoire HTBI primers and Arm-PCR of CDR3 regions, the team built TCR beta libraries. MiXCR, run by TCRdb on the multiplex PCR reads, gives a single entry per CDR3 protein. The sample has hundreds of thousands of distinct CDR3 sequences, 16% seen once. Germline V gives CDR1 MDHEN, CDR2 SYDVKM. J was trimmed by 2 bases and V by 10 bases; bases with no gene match: 11. This CDR3 comprises 14 residues. These records were also assigned to another study, of T cells in Graves' hyperthyroidism and ophthalmopathy.

The TCR was taken from a woman under 40 with Graves disease. The V gene is TRBV28, the J gene TRBJ2-7; 7 positions match TRBD1. The sample in question was peripheral blood mononuclear cells (PBMCs), obtained at new diagnosis, from a patient treated with antithyroid drugs. CDR3 bases: TGTGCCACCAGGGGGACAACGTATCCCTACGAGCAGTACTTC. This codes for CATRGTTYPYEQYF.